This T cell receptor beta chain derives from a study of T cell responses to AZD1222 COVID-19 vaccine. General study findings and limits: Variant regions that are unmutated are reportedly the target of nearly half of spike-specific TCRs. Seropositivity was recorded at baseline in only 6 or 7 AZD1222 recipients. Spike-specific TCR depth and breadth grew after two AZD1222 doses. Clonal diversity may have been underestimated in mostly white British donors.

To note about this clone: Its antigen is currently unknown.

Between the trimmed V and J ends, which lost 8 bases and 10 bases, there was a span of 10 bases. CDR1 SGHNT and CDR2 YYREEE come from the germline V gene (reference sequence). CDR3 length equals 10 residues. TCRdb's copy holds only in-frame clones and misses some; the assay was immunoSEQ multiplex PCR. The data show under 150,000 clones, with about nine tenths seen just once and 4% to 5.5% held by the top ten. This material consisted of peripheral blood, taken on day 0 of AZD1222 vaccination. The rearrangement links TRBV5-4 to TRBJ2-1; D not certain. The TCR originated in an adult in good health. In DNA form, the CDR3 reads TGTGCCAGTGGGATGGGGGAGCAGTTCTTC. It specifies CASGMGEQFF.